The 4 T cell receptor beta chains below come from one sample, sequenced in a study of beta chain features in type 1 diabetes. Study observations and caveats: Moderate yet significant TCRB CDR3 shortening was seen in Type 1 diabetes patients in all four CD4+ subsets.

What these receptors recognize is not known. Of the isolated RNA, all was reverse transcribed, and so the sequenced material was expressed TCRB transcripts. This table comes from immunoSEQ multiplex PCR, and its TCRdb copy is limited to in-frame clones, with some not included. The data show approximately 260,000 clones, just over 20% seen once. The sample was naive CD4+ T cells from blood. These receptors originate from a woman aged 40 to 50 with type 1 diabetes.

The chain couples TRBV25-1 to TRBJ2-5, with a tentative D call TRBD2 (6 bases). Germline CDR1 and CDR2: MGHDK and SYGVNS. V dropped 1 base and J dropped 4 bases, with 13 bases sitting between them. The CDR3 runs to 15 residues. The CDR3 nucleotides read TGTGCCAGCAGTGAATCAGGGCGGAGGGGAGAGACCCAGTACTTC. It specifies CASSESGRRGETQYF.

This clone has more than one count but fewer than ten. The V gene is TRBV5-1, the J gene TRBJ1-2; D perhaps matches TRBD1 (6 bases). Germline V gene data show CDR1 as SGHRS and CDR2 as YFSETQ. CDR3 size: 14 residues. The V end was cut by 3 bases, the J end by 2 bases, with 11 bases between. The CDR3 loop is CASSSRTANYGYTF. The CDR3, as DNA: TGCGCCAGCAGCTCGAGGACAGCGAACTATGGCTACACCTTC.

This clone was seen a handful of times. The CDR3 sequence: CASSSRTGVTEAFF. CDR3 coding DNA: TGTGCCAGCAGCTCACGTACAGGGGTCACTGAAGCTTTCTTT. The chain carries TRBV7-2 and TRBJ1-1; 7 bases align to TRBD1. Germline CDR1 is SGHTA and CDR2 is FQGNSA. With 4 bases clipped from V and 4 bases from J, the junction kept 6 bases outside the gene matches. The CDR3 is 14 residues long.

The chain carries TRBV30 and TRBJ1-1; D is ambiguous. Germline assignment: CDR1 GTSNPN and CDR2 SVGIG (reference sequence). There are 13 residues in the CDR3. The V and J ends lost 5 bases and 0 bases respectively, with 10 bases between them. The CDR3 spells CAWGHGLNTEAFF. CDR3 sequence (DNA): TGTGCCTGGGGGCACGGCTTGAACACTGAAGCTTTCTTT.